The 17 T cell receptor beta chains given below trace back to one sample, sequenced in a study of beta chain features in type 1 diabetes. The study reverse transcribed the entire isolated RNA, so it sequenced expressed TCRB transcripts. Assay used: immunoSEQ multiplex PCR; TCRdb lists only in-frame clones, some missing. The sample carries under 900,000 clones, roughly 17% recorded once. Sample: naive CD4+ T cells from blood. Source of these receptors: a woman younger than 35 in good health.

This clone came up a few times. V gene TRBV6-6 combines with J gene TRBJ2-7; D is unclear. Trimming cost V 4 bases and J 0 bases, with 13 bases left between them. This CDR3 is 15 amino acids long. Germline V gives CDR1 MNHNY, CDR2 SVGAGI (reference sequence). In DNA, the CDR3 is TGTGCCAGCAGTTCAAACATGCTGAGCTCCTACGAGCAGTACTTC. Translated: CASSSNMLSSYEQYF.

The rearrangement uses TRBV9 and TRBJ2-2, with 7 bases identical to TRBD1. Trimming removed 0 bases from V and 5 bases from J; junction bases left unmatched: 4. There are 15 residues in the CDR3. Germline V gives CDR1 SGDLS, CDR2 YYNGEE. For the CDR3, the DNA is TGTGCCAGCAGCGTAGAACAGGGGAGAACCGGGGAGCTGTTTTTT. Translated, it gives CASSVEQGRTGELFF.

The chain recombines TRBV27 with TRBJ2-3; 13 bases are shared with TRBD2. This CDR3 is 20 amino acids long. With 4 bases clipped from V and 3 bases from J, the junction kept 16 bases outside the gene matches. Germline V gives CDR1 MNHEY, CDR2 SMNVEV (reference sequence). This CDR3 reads CASSSRGPGLAGKGTDTQYF. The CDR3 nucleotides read TGTGCCAGCAGTTCCAGGGGCCCGGGACTAGCGGGAAAAGGGACAGATACGCAGTATTTT.

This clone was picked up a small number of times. CDR3 sequence reads: CSVRPGEETQYF. The CDR3 DNA sequence: TGCAGCGTTCGGCCCGGGGAAGAGACCCAGTACTTC. The J gene is TRBJ2-5, the V gene TRBV29-1, with D perhaps matching TRBD2 (5 bases). V gave up 5 bases and J gave up 3 bases, with 10 bases separating them. The germline V gene has CDR1 SQVTM and CDR2 ANQGSEA. The CDR3 is 12 residues long.

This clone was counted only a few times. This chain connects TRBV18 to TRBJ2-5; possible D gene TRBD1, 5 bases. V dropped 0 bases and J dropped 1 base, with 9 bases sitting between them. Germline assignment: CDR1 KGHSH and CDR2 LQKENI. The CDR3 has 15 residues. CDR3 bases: TGTGCCAGCTCACCACCTTGGGGCGCCCAAGAGACCCAGTACTTC. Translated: CASSPPWGAQETQYF.

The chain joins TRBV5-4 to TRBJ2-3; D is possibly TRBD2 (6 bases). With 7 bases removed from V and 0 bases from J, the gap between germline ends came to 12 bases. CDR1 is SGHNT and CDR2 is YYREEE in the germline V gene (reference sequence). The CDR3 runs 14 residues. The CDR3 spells CASGISGSTDTQYF. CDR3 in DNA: TGTGCCAGCGGTATTAGCGGAAGCACAGATACGCAGTATTTT.

The CDR3 spells CASSLPGLAGTLATDTQYF. The CDR3 DNA reads as TGTGCCAGCAGCCTCCCGGGACTAGCGGGCACGTTAGCCACAGATACGCAGTATTTT. J is TRBJ2-3 and V is TRBV5-4, with TRBD2 matching 12 bases. J gave up 2 bases and V 4 bases, and 14 bases lay outside the gene matches. In germline, CDR1 is SGHNT, CDR2 YYREEE (reference sequence). The CDR3 contains 19 residues.

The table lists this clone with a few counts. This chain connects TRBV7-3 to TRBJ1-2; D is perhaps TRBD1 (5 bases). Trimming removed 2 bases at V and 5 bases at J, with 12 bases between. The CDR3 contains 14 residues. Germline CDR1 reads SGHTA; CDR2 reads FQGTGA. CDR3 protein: CASSLVSGQYGYTF. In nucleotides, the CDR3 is TGTGCCAGCAGCTTAGTTTCAGGGCAGTATGGCTACACCTTC.

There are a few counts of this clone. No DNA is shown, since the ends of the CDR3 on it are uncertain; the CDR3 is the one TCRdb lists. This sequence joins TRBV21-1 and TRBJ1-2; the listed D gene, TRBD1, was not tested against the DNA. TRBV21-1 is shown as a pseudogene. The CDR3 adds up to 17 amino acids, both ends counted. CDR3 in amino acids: CASSRIFGQGIQYGYTF.

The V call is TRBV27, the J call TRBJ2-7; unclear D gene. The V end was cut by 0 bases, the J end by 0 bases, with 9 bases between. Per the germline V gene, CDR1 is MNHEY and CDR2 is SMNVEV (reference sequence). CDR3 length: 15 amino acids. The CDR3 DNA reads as TGTGCCAGCAGTTTATCTGGAACCCACTCCTACGAGCAGTACTTC. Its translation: CASSLSGTHSYEQYF.

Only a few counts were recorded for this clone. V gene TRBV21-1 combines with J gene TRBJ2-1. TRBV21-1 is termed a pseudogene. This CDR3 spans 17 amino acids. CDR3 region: CASSRLRVGTGYNEQFF. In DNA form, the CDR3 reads TGTGCCAGCAGCAGATTAAGAGTGGGGACCGGCTACAATGAGCAGTTCTTC.

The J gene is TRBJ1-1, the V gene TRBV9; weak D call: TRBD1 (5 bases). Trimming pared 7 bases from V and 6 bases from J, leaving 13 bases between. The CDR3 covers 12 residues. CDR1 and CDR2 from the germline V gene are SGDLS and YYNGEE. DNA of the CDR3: TGTGCCAGCCAAGGGACGGGTTCTGAAGCTTTCTTT. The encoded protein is CASQGTGSEAFF. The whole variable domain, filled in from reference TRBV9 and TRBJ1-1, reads DSGVTQTPKHLITATGQRVTLRCSPRSGDLSVYWYQQSLDQGLQFLIQYYNGEERAKGNILERFSAQQFPDLHSELNLSSLELGDSALYFCASQGTGSEAFFGQGTRLTVV.

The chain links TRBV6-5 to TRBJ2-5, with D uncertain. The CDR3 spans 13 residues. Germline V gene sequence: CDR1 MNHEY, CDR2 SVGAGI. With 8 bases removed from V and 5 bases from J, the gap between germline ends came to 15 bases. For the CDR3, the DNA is TGTGCCAGCGCAATAGCTGTAAGGGAGACCCAGTACTTC. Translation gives CASAIAVRETQYF.

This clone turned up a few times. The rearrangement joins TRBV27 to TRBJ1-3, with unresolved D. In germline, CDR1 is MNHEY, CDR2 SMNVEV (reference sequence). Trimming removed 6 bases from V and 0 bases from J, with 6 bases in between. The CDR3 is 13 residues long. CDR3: CASSTVSGNTIYF. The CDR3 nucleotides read TGTGCCAGCAGCACAGTCTCTGGAAACACCATATATTTT.

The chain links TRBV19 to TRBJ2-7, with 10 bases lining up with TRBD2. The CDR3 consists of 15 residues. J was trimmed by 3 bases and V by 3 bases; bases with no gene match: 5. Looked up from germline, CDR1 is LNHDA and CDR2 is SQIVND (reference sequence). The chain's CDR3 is CASSIWPSGSYEQYF. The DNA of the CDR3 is TGTGCCAGTAGTATTTGGCCTAGCGGGAGCTACGAGCAGTACTTC.

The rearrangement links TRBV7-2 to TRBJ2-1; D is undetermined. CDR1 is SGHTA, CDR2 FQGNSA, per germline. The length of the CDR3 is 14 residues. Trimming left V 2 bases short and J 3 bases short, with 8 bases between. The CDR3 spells CASSLYVSYNEQFF. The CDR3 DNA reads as TGTGCCAGCAGCTTATATGTTAGCTACAATGAGCAGTTCTTC.

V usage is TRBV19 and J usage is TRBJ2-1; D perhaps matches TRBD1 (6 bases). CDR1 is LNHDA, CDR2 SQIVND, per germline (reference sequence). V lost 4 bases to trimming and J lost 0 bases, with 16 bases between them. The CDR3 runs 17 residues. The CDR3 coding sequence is TGTGCCAGTAGTACTAACGCCAGGGGCCGCTCCTACAATGAGCAGTTCTTC. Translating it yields CASSTNARGRSYNEQFF.